This T cell receptor beta chain was obtained from a study of blood T cell repertoires in COVID-19. The assay was immunoSEQ multiplex PCR, and TCRdb's table has in-frame clones only and misses some. The sample contains about 180,000 clones, 80% to 90% of which appear only once. Trimming cost V 6 bases and J 1 base; bases outside gene matches: 8. Germline V gene lookup returns CDR1 MNHEY and CDR2 SMNVEV (reference sequence). CDR3 length: 15 amino acids. This clonotype was obtained from a man in his late teens or twenties who had recovered from COVID-19. The sequenced sample was peripheral blood. V usage is TRBV27 and J usage is TRBJ1-2; 7 nucleotides align to TRBD1. CDR3 loop: CASRTIQGGNYGYTF. DNA for the CDR3: TGTGCCAGCAGGACAATTCAGGGGGGTAACTATGGCTACACCTTC.